Below, one T cell receptor beta chain is given with its context. The sample originates from a study of cytomegalovirus exposure and HLA in healthy donors. Study background: From 150 million to 200 million T cells, an earlier analysis saw some 120 million unique TCR beta sequences. In terms of ancestry, the Caucasian-associated cluster contained around 79% of the roughly 400 genotyped donors.

In the PCR, 60 Vbeta and 13 Jbeta primers were used. The data were produced by immunoSEQ multiplex PCR, yet TCRdb's version contains in-frame clones alone and is incomplete. The repertoire holds over 95,000 clones, with roughly 72% as singletons. CDR1 is MNHEY, CDR2 SMNVEV, per germline (reference sequence). The CDR3 loop spans 18 amino acids. V shed 8 bases, J shed 0 bases, and the junction held 14 bases outside the gene matches. The sequence was obtained from a woman aged 40 to 50 in good health and CMV-seropositive. Sequencing was carried out using PBMCs. The rearrangement links TRBV27 to TRBJ2-7; TRBD2 agrees at 12 bases. As DNA, the CDR3 is TGTGCCAGCGGCCGGACTAGCGGGGATTTTGGGAGCTCCTACGAGCAGTACTTC. Its protein product is CASGRTSGDFGSSYEQYF.